A single sample is the source of the 31 T cell receptor beta chains below, sequenced in a study of cytomegalovirus exposure and HLA in healthy donors. The PCR made use of 60 Vbeta and 13 Jbeta primers. Profiled with immunoSEQ multiplex PCR; TCRdb holds only in-frame clones, not every one. Found here are approximately 190,000 clones, roughly 80% of them singletons; the top ten hold 3.4%. Sequenced sample: PBMCs. The receptors were sampled from a man aged 35 to 55 in good health and CMV-seropositive.

The chain employs TRBV28 and TRBJ2-5, with TRBD1 matching 10 bases. Trimming took 5 bases from V and 2 from J; bases not matched to a gene: 5. The CDR3 is 15 amino acids. CDR1 MDHEN and CDR2 SYDVKM come from the germline V gene. CDR3 loop: CASSTKDRGQETQYF. For the CDR3, the DNA is TGTGCCAGCAGTACCAAGGACAGGGGGCAAGAGACCCAGTACTTC.

V and J are TRBV9 and TRBJ2-7; 7 bases align to TRBD1. The germline V gene has CDR1 SGDLS and CDR2 YYNGEE. This CDR3 spans 17 amino acids. J gave up 3 bases and V 4 bases, and 16 bases lay outside the gene matches. CDR3 in amino acids: CASSPTGQVGPLYEQYF. The CDR3 region has the DNA TGTGCCAGCAGCCCCACAGGACAGGTCGGCCCTCTCTACGAGCAGTACTTC.

There are a few counts of this clone. The chain links TRBV19 to TRBJ1-1; D perhaps matches TRBD1 (5 bases). The CDR3 contains 15 residues. Germline V gives CDR1 LNHDA, CDR2 SQIVND (reference sequence). V lost 4 bases, J lost 3 bases, and 15 bases lay in between. The CDR3: CASSKAGILDTEAFF. The CDR3 coding sequence is TGTGCCAGTAGTAAGGCAGGGATTCTGGACACTGAAGCTTTCTTT.

This clone was counted a single time. The chain recombines TRBV7-2 with TRBJ2-3; D is unclear. This CDR3 contains 14 residues. Trimming pared 4 bases from V and 3 bases from J, leaving 11 bases between. Germline CDR1 and CDR2: SGHTA and FQGNSA. CDR3 loop: CASSYLERTDTQYF. In DNA, the CDR3 is TGTGCCAGCAGCTATCTTGAGAGGACAGATACGCAGTATTTT.

The chain carries TRBV11-2 and TRBJ2-7; TRBD2 agrees at 7 bases. Trimming took 5 bases from V and 5 from J; bases not matched to a gene: 21. In germline, CDR1 is SGHAT, CDR2 FQNNGV. The CDR3 totals 18 residues. CDR3 loop: CASSPRTQTLAKGDEQYF. In nucleotides, the CDR3 is TGTGCCAGCAGCCCCCGGACACAGACACTAGCGAAAGGGGACGAGCAGTACTTC. Full variable domain (remainder filled in from reference TRBV11-2 and TRBJ2-7): EAGVAQSPRYKIIEKRQSVAFWCNPISGHATLYWYQQILGQGPKLLIQFQNNGVVDDSQLPKDRFSAERLKGVDSTLKIQPAKLEDSAVYLCASSPRTQTLAKGDEQYFGPGTRLTVT.

This chain uses TRBV7-2 with TRBJ2-7, with TRBD1 identical over 7 bases. V gave up 1 base and J gave up 2 bases; unmatched junction bases: 5. The CDR3 covers 15 residues. In germline, CDR1 is SGHTA, CDR2 FQGNSA. CDR3 in amino acids: CASSLGVGTAYEQYF. In DNA, the CDR3 is TGTGCCAGCAGCTTAGGGGTAGGGACAGCCTACGAGCAGTACTTC.

This chain links TRBV7-9 with TRBJ2-3, with 10 positions matching TRBD2. Germline values: CDR1 SEHNR, CDR2 FQNEAQ (reference sequence). The trim removed 1 base at V and 3 bases at J, leaving 4 bases unmatched. The CDR3 totals 16 residues. The CDR3 is CASSLGLAGETDTQYF. CDR3 nucleotide sequence: TGTGCCAGCAGCTTAGGGCTAGCGGGAGAGACAGATACGCAGTATTTT. The full variable domain, completed using reference TRBV7-9 and TRBJ2-3, is DTGVSQNPRHKITKRGQNVTFRCDPISEHNRLYWYRQTLGQGPEFLTYFQNEAQLEKSRLLSDRFSAERPKGSFSTLEIQRTEQGDSAMYLCASSLGLAGETDTQYFGPGTRLTVL.

The genes are TRBV5-4 and TRBJ2-3, with no clear D. The CDR3 sequence is 15 residues long. CDR1 is SGHNT, CDR2 YYREEE, per germline (reference sequence). V gave up 1 base and J gave up 1 base, with 10 bases separating them. The CDR3 loop reads CASSLILQGTDTQYF. Written as DNA, the CDR3 is TGTGCCAGCAGCTTGATTCTCCAGGGCACAGATACGCAGTATTTT.

This chain links TRBV10-2 with TRBJ1-4; 7 bases are shared with TRBD1. J lost 8 bases, V lost 6 bases, and 3 bases had no gene match. This CDR3 is built from 12 residues. The germline CDR1 and CDR2 sequences are WSHSY and SAAADI. This CDR3 reads CASRATGEKLFF. In DNA form, the CDR3 reads TGCGCCAGCAGGGCGACAGGGGAAAAACTGTTTTTT.

This clone was recorded once. The chain carries TRBV9 and TRBJ1-2, with 7 nucleotides matching TRBD1. With 2 bases clipped from V and 3 bases from J, the junction kept 10 bases outside the gene matches. This CDR3 is built from 16 residues. Germline V gene lookup returns CDR1 SGDLS and CDR2 YYNGEE. The CDR3 loop reads CASSVDITQGYYGYTF. The CDR3 DNA reads as TGTGCCAGCAGCGTTGACATTACACAGGGGTACTATGGCTACACCTTC. Variable domain in full (rest from reference TRBV9 and TRBJ1-2): DSGVTQTPKHLITATGQRVTLRCSPRSGDLSVYWYQQSLDQGLQFLIQYYNGEERAKGNILERFSAQQFPDLHSELNLSSLELGDSALYFCASSVDITQGYYGYTFGSGTRLTVV.

The rearrangement uses TRBV27 and TRBJ1-2, with TRBD1 identical over 8 bases. The CDR3 is 14 residues long. With 6 bases clipped from V and 0 bases from J, the junction kept 3 bases outside the gene matches. Germline CDR1 is MNHEY and CDR2 is SMNVEV (reference sequence). The CDR3 loop reads CASRGTGANYGYTF. For the CDR3, the DNA is TGTGCCAGCAGGGGGACAGGCGCTAACTATGGCTACACCTTC.

This chain links TRBV5-1 with TRBJ1-5; 10 bases agree with TRBD1. Germline CDR1 SGHRS, CDR2 YFSETQ. The CDR3 is made up of 16 amino acids. V lost 0 bases, J lost 2 bases, and 2 bases stayed unmatched. The CDR3 loop reads CASSLGTGGRNQPQHF. CDR3 sequence (DNA): TGCGCCAGCAGCTTGGGGACAGGGGGACGCAATCAGCCCCAGCATTTT.

The chain combines TRBV12-5 with TRBJ2-1, with D tentatively TRBD2 (5 bases). This CDR3 has 13 amino acids. V was pared by 3 bases and J by 12 bases, with 15 bases between. The germline gives CDR1 LGHNT, CDR2 FRNRAP. In nucleotides, the CDR3 is TGTGCTAGTGGTTTAGGTGGGAGCCTCGGGCAGTTCTTC. Encoded protein: CASGLGGSLGQFF.

The V and J genes are TRBV28 and TRBJ2-7, with D possibly matching TRBD1 (6 bases). CDR3 length: 12 residues. Germline V gene sequence: CDR1 MDHEN, CDR2 SYDVKM. V gave up 5 bases and J gave up 2 bases, with 7 bases separating them. CDR3 amino acids: CASSDRTYEQYF. CDR3 nucleotides: TGTGCCAGCAGTGACAGGACCTACGAGCAGTACTTC.

This rearrangement joins TRBV18 to TRBJ1-2, with 8 bases identical to TRBD1. This CDR3 is built from 15 residues. V shed 3 bases, J shed 2 bases, and the junction held 5 bases outside the gene matches. Germline lookup yields CDR1 KGHSH and CDR2 LQKENI. This chain's CDR3 is CASSPTDRANYGYTF. The CDR3 DNA is TGTGCCAGCTCACCGACGGACAGGGCAAACTATGGCTACACCTTC. Together with reference TRBV18 and TRBJ1-2, the CDR3 gives the full variable domain: NAGVMQNPRHLVRRRGQEARLRCSPMKGHSHVYWYRQLPEEGLKFMVYLQKENIIDESGMPKERFSAEFPKEGPSILRIQQVVRGDSAAYFCASSPTDRANYGYTFGSGTRLTVV.

The genes are TRBV21-1 and TRBJ2-1; the D call of TRBD2 is as the table states it, not checked on the DNA. TRBV21-1 is assigned pseudogene status. The CDR3 totals 16 residues. The CDR3: CASSNWREAYYNEQFF. In DNA, the CDR3 is TGTGCCAGCAGCAATTGGCGGGAGGCCTACTACAATGAGCAGTTCTTC.

The J gene is TRBJ2-1, the V gene TRBV19, with 7 bases that match TRBD2. The CDR3 loop spans 19 amino acids. V was pared by 4 bases and J by 9 bases, with 24 bases of the junction left unmatched. CDR1 LNHDA and CDR2 SQIVND come from the germline V gene (reference sequence). In nucleotides, the CDR3 is TGTGCCAGTAGTACCCGGGGCGGGAGTATTGCCCTCAACATGGGTGAGCAGTTCTTC. The encoded protein is CASSTRGGSIALNMGEQFF.

This rearrangement joins TRBV7-9 to TRBJ2-6, with D possibly TRBD2 on 5 matching bases. Germline V gene lookup returns CDR1 SEHNR and CDR2 FQNEAQ (reference sequence). This CDR3 has 14 amino acids. Trimming pared 6 bases from V and 2 bases from J, leaving 8 bases between. The CDR3 protein is CASRPGAGANVLTF. The DNA of the CDR3 is TGTGCCAGCAGACCCGGGGCTGGGGCCAACGTCCTGACTTTC.

The chain is built from TRBV10-1 and TRBJ2-1; D might be TRBD1 (5 bases). The germline CDR1 and CDR2 sequences are WNHNN and SYGVQD (reference sequence). V was pared by 3 bases and J by 4 bases, with 7 bases between. The length of the CDR3 is 13 residues. The DNA of the CDR3 is TGCGCCAGCAGTGATAACAGGTACAATGAGCAGTTCTTC. It encodes CASSDNRYNEQFF.

This CDR3 is CASSRREQLYNEQFF. CDR3 nucleotides: TGTGCCAGCAGCCGCCGGGAGCAACTCTACAATGAGCAGTTCTTC. The chain couples TRBV7-2 to TRBJ2-1; tentative D call: TRBD2 (6 bases). The CDR3 has 15 residues. Per the germline V gene, CDR1 is SGHTA and CDR2 is FQGNSA. Trimming pared 5 bases from V and 3 bases from J, leaving 14 bases between.

V usage is TRBV4-1 and J usage is TRBJ1-1; 8 bases align to TRBD1. V shed 0 bases and J 2 bases; nucleotides not matched to a gene: 8. This CDR3 contains 17 residues. Germline V gene data show CDR1 as MGHRA and CDR2 as YSYEKL. CDR3 nucleotides: TGCGCCAGCAGCCAAGATCAACAGGGGGGACACAACACTGAAGCTTTCTTT. Translation: CASSQDQQGGHNTEAFF.

This clone was recorded a few times. The chain carries TRBV4-1 and TRBJ2-1; 10 bases fit TRBD1. Germline lookup yields CDR1 MGHRA and CDR2 YSYEKL. Trimming at V came to 4 bases and at J to 8 bases, leaving 8 bases not matched to a gene. The CDR3 loop spans 15 amino acids. As DNA, the CDR3 is TGCGCCAGCAGCCTACCCGGGACAGGGGTGGATGAGCAGTTCTTC. Translation gives CASSLPGTGVDEQFF.

The chain combines TRBV2 with TRBJ2-1; D is uncertain. The V and J ends lost 2 bases and 5 bases respectively, with 4 bases between them. Per germline, CDR1 SNHLY and CDR2 FYNNEI. The CDR3 runs 12 residues. The CDR3 DNA reads TGTGCCAGCAGTGAATTCGACAATGAGCAGTTCTTC. It yields the protein CASSEFDNEQFF.

The chain carries TRBV6-5 and TRBJ1-4, with D maybe TRBD1 (5 bases). CDR1 and CDR2 (germline): MNHEY, SVGAGI. V was shortened by 2 bases and J by 3 bases, with 10 bases between the two germline ends. This CDR3 is 15 amino acids long. CDR3 protein: CASSYADIPNEKLFF. CDR3 DNA: TGTGCCAGCAGTTACGCGGACATACCTAATGAAAAACTGTTTTTT.

The gene calls are TRBV28 and TRBJ2-3; 8 positions agree with TRBD1. The V gene's germline CDR1 is MDHEN and CDR2 SYDVKM. The CDR3 length is 16 residues. J lost 3 bases, V lost 5 bases, and 10 bases had no gene match. The CDR3 is CASSEMTGASTDTQYF. The CDR3 DNA is TGTGCCAGCAGTGAAATGACAGGGGCCTCGACAGATACGCAGTATTTT.

The V and J genes are TRBV7-6 and TRBJ2-5, with 7 bases fitting TRBD1. V was clipped by 4 bases and J by 4 bases; unmatched bases: 12. The CDR3 covers 16 residues. Germline V CDR1 and CDR2: SGHVS, FNYEAQ. The CDR3 bases are TGTGCCAGCAGCTCCTCCCCGACAGGGTGGGGAGAGACCCAGTACTTC. It codes for CASSSSPTGWGETQYF.

The chain links TRBV5-5 to TRBJ1-1; a weak D match, TRBD1 (6 bases). Germline CDR1 and CDR2: SGHKS and YYEKEE (reference sequence). The CDR3 extends over 14 amino acids. V lost 4 bases and J 5 bases, leaving 15 bases between the germline ends. CDR3 region: CASSAGTISTEAFF. The CDR3 DNA follows: TGTGCCAGCAGCGCCGGGACAATTAGTACTGAAGCTTTCTTT.

The chain links TRBV6-5 to TRBJ2-7, with 7 bases matching TRBD2. The germline gives CDR1 MNHEY, CDR2 SVGAGI. The CDR3 runs 14 residues. The J segment lost 2 bases and the V segment lost 7 bases, leaving 8 bases of the junction unmatched. CDR3 region: CASTASGKTYEQYF. CDR3 in DNA: TGTGCCAGCACCGCAAGCGGGAAGACCTACGAGCAGTACTTC.

The chain employs TRBV5-4 and TRBJ2-5; TRBD1 matches 11 bases. The V gene's germline CDR1 is SGHNT and CDR2 YYREEE (reference sequence). This CDR3 region has 16 residues. V lost 1 base and J lost 4; bases outside the gene matches: 6. CDR3 sequence: CASSLRTGGGVETQYF. The CDR3, as DNA: TGTGCCAGCAGCTTGAGGACAGGGGGCGGTGTAGAGACCCAGTACTTC.

The sample holds one count of this clone. The genes are TRBV19 and TRBJ2-5, with 7 positions matching TRBD1. Germline CDR1 LNHDA, CDR2 SQIVND (reference sequence). The ends lost 10 bases at V and 5 bases at J; junction bases unmatched: 7. This CDR3 spans 12 amino acids. This CDR3 is CATTGARETQYF. In DNA form, the CDR3 reads TGTGCCACCACAGGGGCCCGGGAGACCCAGTACTTC.

This clone was recorded a few times. V gene TRBV6-1 combines with J gene TRBJ1-2; TRBD1 is a possible D gene (6 bases). V was shortened by 1 base and J by 5 bases, with 8 bases between the two germline ends. CDR3 length: 13 amino acids. CDR1 is MNHNS, CDR2 SASEGT, per germline. DNA of the CDR3: TGTGCCAGCAGTGAAGACAGGGCGTATGGCTACACCTTC. It translates to CASSEDRAYGYTF.